Reported below is one T cell receptor (beta chain). The data belong to a study of cytomegalovirus exposure and HLA in healthy donors. 60 Vbeta and 13 Jbeta primers were used in PCR. Sequenced by immunoSEQ multiplex PCR; TCRdb stores in-frame clones only, minus some. The sample holds 200,000 or so clones, over 70% seen once. The CDR3 extends over 14 amino acids. In germline, CDR1 is MNHNS, CDR2 SASEGT. V trimming: 8 bases; J trimming: 5 bases; junction bases outside the gene matches: 12. The clonotype was recovered from a woman aged 18 to 35 in good health and CMV-seropositive. Material: PBMCs. The chain couples TRBV6-1 to TRBJ2-7, with 7 bases identical to TRBD1. The CDR3 DNA reads as TGTGCCAGCCCAGGTGGGGGACAGTGGGACGAGCAGTACTTC. Residues: CASPGGGQWDEQYF.